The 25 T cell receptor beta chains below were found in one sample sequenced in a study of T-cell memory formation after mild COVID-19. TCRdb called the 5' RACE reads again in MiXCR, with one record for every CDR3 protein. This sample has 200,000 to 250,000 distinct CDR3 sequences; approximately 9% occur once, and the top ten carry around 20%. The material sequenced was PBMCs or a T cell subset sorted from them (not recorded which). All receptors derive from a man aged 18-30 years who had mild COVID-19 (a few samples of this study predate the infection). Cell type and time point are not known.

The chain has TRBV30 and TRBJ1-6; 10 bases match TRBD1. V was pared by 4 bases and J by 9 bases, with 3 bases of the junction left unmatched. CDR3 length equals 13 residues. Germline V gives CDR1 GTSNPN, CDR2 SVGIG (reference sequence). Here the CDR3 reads CAWNDRGPSPLHF. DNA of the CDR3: TGTGCCTGGAACGACAGGGGGCCTTCACCCCTCCACTTT.

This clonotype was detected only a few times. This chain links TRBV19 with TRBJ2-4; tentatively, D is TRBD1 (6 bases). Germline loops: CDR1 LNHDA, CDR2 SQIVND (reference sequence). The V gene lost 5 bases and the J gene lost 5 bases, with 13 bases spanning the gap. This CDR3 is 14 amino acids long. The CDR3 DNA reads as TGTGCCAGTAGTCTACAGGACAGTGAAAACATTCAGTACTTC. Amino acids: CASSLQDSENIQYF.

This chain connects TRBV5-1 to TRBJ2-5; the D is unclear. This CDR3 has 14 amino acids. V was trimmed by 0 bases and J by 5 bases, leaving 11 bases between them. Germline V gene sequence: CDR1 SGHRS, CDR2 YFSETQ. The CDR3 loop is CASSLGGTKETQYF. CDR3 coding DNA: TGCGCCAGCAGCTTGGGGGGTACCAAGGAGACCCAGTACTTC.

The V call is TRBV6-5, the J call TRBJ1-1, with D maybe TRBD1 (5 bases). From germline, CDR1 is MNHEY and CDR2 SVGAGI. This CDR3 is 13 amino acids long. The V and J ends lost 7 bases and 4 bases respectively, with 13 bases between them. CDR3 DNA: TGTGCCAGCAACCGTCCAGGGAGCACTGAAGCTTTCTTT. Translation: CASNRPGSTEAFF.

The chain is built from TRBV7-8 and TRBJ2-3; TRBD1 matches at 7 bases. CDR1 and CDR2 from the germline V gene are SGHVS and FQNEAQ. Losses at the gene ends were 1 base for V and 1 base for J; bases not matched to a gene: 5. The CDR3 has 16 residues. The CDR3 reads CASSLGRTGRTDTQYF. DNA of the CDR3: TGTGCCAGCAGCTTAGGCCGGACAGGTCGCACAGATACGCAGTATTTT.

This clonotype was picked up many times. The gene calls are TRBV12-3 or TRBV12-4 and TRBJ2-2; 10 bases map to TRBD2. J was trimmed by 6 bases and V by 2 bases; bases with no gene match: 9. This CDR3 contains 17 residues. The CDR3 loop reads CASSLSQAGGRSGELFF. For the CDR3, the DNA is TGTGCCAGCAGTTTAAGCCAAGCGGGGGGGCGATCCGGGGAGCTGTTTTTT.

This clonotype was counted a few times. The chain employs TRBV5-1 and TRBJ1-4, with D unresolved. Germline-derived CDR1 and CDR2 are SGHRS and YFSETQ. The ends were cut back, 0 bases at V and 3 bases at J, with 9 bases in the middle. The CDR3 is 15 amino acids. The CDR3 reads CASSLERASNEKLFF. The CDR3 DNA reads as TGCGCCAGCAGCTTGGAGAGAGCGTCTAATGAAAAACTGTTTTTT.

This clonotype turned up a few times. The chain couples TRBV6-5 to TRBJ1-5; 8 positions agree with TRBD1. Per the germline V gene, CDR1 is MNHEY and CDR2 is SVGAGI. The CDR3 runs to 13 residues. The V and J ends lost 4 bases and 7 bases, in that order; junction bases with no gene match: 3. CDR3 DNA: TGTGCCAGCAGTTTCGACAGGGGCCAGCCCCAGCATTTT. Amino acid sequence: CASSFDRGQPQHF.

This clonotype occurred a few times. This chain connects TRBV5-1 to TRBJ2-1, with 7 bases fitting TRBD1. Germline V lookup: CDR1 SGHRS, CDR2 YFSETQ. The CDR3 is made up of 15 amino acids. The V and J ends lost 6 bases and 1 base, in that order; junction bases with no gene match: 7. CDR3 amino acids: CASNRGSSSYNEQFF. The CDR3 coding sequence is TGCGCCAGCAACAGGGGATCGTCATCCTACAATGAGCAGTTCTTC. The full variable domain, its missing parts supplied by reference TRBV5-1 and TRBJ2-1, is KAGVTQTPRYLIKTRGQQVTLSCSPISGHRSVSWYQQTPGQGLQFLFEYFSETQRNKGNFPGRFSGRQFSNSRSEMNVSTLELGDSALYLCASNRGSSSYNEQFFGPGTRLTVL.

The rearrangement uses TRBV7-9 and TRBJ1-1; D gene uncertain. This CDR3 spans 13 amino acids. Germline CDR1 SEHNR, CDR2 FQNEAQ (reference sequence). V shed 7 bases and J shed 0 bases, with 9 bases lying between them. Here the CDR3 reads CASTRYLNTEAFF. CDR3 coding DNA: TGTGCCAGCACCCGATATTTGAACACTGAAGCTTTCTTT.

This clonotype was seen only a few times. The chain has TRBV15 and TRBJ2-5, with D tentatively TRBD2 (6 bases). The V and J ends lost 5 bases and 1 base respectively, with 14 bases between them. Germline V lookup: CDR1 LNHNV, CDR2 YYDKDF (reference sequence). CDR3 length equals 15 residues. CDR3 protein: CATSPELGGQETQYF. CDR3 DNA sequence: TGTGCCACCAGCCCGGAGTTGGGAGGCCAAGAGACCCAGTACTTC.

CDR3 bases: TGTGCTAGTGGACCGGGGGGGGAATTATACAATGAGCAGTTCTTC. Its protein product is CASGPGGELYNEQFF. This chain connects TRBV12-5 to TRBJ2-1; 8 bases line up with TRBD2. CDR3 length: 15 residues. The germline V gene encodes CDR1 LGHNT and CDR2 FRNRAP. V lost 6 bases and J lost 4; bases outside the gene matches: 8.

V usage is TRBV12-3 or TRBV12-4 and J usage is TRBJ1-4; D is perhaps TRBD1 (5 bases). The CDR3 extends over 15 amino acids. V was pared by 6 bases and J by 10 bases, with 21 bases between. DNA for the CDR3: TGTGCCAGCAGGGCGGGGCGCAGCGGCCCAGGAAAACTGTTTTTT. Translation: CASRAGRSGPGKLFF.

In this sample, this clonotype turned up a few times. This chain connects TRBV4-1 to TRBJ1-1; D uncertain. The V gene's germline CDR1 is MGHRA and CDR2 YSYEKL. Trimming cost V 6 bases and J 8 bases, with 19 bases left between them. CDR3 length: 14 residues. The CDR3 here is CASSLEARLAEAFF. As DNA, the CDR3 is TGCGCCAGCAGTCTAGAGGCCAGGCTGGCAGAAGCTTTCTTT.

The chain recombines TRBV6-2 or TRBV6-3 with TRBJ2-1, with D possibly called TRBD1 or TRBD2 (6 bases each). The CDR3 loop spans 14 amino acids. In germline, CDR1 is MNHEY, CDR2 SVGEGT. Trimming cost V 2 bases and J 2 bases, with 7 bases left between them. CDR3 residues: CASSYGGPYNEQFF. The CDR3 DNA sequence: TGTGCCAGCAGTTACGGGGGGCCCTACAATGAGCAGTTCTTC.

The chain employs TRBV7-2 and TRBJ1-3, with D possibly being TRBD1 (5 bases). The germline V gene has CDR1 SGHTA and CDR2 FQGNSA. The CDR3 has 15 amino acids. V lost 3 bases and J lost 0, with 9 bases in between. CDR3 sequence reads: CASSFQGPSGNTIYF. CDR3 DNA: TGTGCCAGCAGCTTTCAGGGACCCTCTGGAAACACCATATATTTT.

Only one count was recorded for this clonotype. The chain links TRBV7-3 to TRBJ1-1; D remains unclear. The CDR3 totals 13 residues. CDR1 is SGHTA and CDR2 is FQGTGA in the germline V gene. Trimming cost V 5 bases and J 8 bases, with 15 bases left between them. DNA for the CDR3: TGTGCCAGCAGCCTTTCCAGGTTACCCGAAGCTTTCTTT. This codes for CASSLSRLPEAFF.

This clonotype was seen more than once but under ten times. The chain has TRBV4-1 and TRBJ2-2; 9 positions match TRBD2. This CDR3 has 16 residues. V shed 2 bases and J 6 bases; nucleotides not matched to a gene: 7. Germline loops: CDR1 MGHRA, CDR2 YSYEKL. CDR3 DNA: TGCGCCAGCAGCCAACGTCCTAGCGGGGTAGCCGGGGAGCTGTTTTTT. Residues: CASSQRPSGVAGELFF.

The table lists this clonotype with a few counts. CDR3 sequence (DNA): TGTGCCAGCAAGACAGGGGGCGGCACAGATACGCAGTATTTT. This sequence encodes CASKTGGGTDTQYF. The gene calls are TRBV7-9 and TRBJ2-3, with 10 bases aligning to TRBD1. The CDR3 is made up of 14 amino acids. V was pared by 7 bases and J by 1 base, with 2 bases of the junction left unmatched. Germline loops: CDR1 SEHNR, CDR2 FQNEAQ (reference sequence).

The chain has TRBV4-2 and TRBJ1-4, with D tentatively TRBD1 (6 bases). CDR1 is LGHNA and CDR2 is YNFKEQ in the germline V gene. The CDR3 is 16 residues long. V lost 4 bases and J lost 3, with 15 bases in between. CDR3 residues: CASSLTGQIANEKLFF. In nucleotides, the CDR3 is TGTGCCAGCAGCCTCACCGGACAGATCGCTAATGAAAAACTGTTTTTT.

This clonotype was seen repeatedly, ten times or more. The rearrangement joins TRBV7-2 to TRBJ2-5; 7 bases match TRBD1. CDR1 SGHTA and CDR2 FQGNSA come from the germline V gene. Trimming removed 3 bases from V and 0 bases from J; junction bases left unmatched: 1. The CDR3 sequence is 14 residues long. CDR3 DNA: TGTGCCAGCAGCTTGACAGGGTACCAAGAGACCCAGTACTTC. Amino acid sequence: CASSLTGYQETQYF.

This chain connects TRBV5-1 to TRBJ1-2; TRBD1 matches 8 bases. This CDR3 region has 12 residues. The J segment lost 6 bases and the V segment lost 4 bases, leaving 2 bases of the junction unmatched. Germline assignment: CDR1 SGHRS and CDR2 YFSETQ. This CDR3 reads CASSLQGDGYTF. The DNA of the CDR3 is TGCGCCAGCAGCCTACAGGGGGATGGCTACACCTTC.

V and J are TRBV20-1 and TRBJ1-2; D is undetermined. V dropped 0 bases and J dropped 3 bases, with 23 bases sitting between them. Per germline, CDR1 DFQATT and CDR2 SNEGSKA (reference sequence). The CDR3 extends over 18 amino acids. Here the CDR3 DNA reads TGCAGTGCTAGAGATTCTCTAGGCAGGTTTAATTCTCACTATGGCTACACCTTC. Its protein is CSARDSLGRFNSHYGYTF.

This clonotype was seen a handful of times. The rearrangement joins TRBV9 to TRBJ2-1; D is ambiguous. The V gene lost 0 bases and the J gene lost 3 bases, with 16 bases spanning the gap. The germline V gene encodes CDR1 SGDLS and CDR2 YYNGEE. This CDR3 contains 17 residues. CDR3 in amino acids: CASSVGSGLANYNEQFF. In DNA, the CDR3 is TGTGCCAGCAGCGTAGGGTCTGGGTTGGCCAACTACAATGAGCAGTTCTTC.

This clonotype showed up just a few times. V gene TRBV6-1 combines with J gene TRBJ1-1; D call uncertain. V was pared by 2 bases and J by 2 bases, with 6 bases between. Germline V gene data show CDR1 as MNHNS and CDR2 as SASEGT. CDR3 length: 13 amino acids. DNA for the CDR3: TGTGCCAGCAGTGAACGGGGTAACACTGAAGCTTTCTTT. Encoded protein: CASSERGNTEAFF.